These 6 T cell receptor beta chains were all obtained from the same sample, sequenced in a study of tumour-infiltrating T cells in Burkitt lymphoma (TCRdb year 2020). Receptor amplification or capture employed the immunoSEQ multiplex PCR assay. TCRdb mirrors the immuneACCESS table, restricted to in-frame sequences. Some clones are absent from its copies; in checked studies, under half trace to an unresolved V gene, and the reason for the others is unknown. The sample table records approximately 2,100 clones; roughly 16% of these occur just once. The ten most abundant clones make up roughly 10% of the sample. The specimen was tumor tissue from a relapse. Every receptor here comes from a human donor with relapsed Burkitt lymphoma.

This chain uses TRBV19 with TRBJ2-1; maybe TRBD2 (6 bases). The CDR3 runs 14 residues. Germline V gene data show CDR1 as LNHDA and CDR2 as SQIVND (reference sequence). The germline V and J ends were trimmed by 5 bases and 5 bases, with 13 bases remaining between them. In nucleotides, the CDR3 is TGTGCCAGTAGTCGTCGGGAGATCCACAATGAGCAGTTCTTC. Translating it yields CASSRREIHNEQFF.

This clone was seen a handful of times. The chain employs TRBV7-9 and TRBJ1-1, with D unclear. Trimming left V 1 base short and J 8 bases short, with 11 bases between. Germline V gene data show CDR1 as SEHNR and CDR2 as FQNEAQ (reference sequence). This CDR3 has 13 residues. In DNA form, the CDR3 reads TGTGCCAGCAGCTTAGGCGGGTTAGTGGAAGCTTTCTTT. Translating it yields CASSLGGLVEAFF.

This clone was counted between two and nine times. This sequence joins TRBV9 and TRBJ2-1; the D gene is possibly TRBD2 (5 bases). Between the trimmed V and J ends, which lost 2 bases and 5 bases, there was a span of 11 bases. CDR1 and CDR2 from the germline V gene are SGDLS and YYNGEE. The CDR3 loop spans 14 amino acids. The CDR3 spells CASSVSGVHNEQFF. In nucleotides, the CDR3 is TGTGCCAGCAGCGTGAGCGGTGTACACAATGAGCAGTTCTTC.

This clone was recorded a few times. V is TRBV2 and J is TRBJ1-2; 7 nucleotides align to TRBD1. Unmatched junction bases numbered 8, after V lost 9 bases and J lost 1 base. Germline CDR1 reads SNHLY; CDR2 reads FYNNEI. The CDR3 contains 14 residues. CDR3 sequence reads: CARSLGQFNYGYTF. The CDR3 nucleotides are TGTGCCAGGAGTCTGGGACAGTTTAACTATGGCTACACCTTC.

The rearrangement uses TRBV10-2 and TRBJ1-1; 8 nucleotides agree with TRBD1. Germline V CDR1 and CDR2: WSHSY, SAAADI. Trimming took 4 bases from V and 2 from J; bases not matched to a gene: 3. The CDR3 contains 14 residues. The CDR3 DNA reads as TGCGCCAGCAGTGGAGGACAGGGCAACACTGAAGCTTTCTTT. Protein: CASSGGQGNTEAFF.

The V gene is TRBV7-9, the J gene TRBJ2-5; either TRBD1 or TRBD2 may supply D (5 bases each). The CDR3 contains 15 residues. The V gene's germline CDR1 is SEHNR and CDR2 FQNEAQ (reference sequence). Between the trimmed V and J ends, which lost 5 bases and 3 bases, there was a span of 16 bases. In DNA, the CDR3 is TGTGCCAGCAGCCCTATCGGGGACGAAGAAGAGACCCAGTACTTC. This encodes CASSPIGDEEETQYF.